The rows below give T cell receptor beta chains drawn from one sample of a study of radiotherapy plus CTLA-4 blockade in lung cancer. Data came from immunoSEQ multiplex PCR; TCRdb stores just in-frame clones and leaves some out. The repertoire holds tens of thousands of clones, around 88% seen once, with more than 2% in the top ten. Sequences were derived from peripheral blood, sampled from a patient treated with radiotherapy plus ipilimumab. These receptors all come from a human donor with non-small cell lung cancer who had a partial response to radiotherapy plus ipilimumab. CDR3s include the opening cysteine and the closing phenylalanine or tryptophan. The order of the fields is V gene, D gene, J gene, clone size, CDR3 length, CDR3 protein, CDR3 DNA. The D gene is left open where the match is weak. Clone size is given for some rows only: seen once, a few or many times, or a class if the clone is expanded.

>TRBV5-6|.|TRBJ1-2|.|15
CASSLAGIQVYGYTF
TGTGCCAGCAGCTTGGCCGGAATACAGGTCTATGGCTACACCTTC
>TRBV5-1|.|TRBJ1-4|.|16
CASSFGQTATNEKLFF
TGCGCCAGCAGCTTTGGGCAGACAGCAACTAATGAAAAACTGTTTTTT
>TRBV5-1|.|TRBJ1-2|.|15
CASRPLGAGKSAYTF
TGCGCCAGCAGGCCACTGGGGGCAGGGAAGAGCGCCTACACCTTC
>TRBV4-1|.|TRBJ1-5|.|16
CASSQDGGIGNQPQHF
TGCGCCAGCAGCCAAGACGGGGGGATCGGCAATCAGCCCCAGCATTTT
>TRBV7-9|.|TRBJ1-2|.|12
CASSTSNYGYTF
TGTGCCAGCAGTACTTCTAACTATGGCTACACCTTC
>TRBV18|TRBD1|TRBJ1-1|.|15
CASSVTGTENTEAFF
TGTGCCAGCTCAGTTACCGGGACAGAGAACACTGAAGCTTTCTTT
>TRBV27|.|TRBJ2-4|.|15
CASSFGQRSKNIQYF
TGTGCCAGCAGTTTCGGGCAGCGGAGTAAAAACATTCAGTACTTC
>TRBV28|.|TRBJ2-1|.|14
CASSSGELNNEQFF
TGTGCCAGCAGTTCAGGGGAACTAAACAATGAGCAGTTCTTC
>TRBV10-3|.|TRBJ1-1|.|14
CAIRGTNGASEAFF
TGTGCCATCAGGGGGACAAATGGGGCTTCCGAAGCTTTCTTT
>TRBV2|TRBD1|TRBJ2-3|.|13
CASHRGEVDTQYF
TGTGCCAGCCACAGGGGAGAGGTAGATACGCAGTATTTT
>TRBV29-1|TRBD2|TRBJ2-7|.|16
CSVEGGLAGVAYEQYF
TGCAGCGTTGAAGGTGGACTAGCGGGAGTTGCATACGAGCAGTACTTC
>TRBV6-5|.|TRBJ1-1|.|13
CASSRTENTEAFF
TGTGCCAGCAGCCGGACAGAGAACACTGAAGCTTTCTTT
>TRBV10-2|.|TRBJ1-6|few|14
CASSESGIEGPLHF
TGCGCCAGCAGTGAATCCGGGATTGAAGGACCCCTCCACTTT
>TRBV5-1|.|TRBJ1-3|.|16
CASSSAQAHSGNTIYF
TGCGCCAGCAGCTCTGCACAGGCCCACTCTGGAAACACCATATATTTT
>TRBV28|TRBD1|TRBJ1-1|few|13
CASSFRQGREAFF
TGTGCCAGCAGTTTTCGACAGGGTCGAGAAGCTTTCTTT
>TRBV5-1|.|TRBJ1-2|.|15
CASSLDTATNYGYTF
TGCGCCAGCAGCTTGGATACAGCTACTAACTATGGCTACACCTTC
>TRBV7-8|.|TRBJ1-4|few|13
CASSLEWSEKLFF
TGTGCCAGCAGCTTAGAGTGGAGTGAAAAACTGTTTTTT
>TRBV28|TRBD1|TRBJ1-3|.|17
CASKTGVPIRSGNTIYF
TGTGCCAGCAAAACAGGGGTCCCCATCAGGTCTGGAAACACCATATATTTT
>TRBV9|.|TRBJ2-2|.|15
CASSVGGANTGELFF
TGTGCCAGCAGCGTAGGGGGCGCGAACACCGGGGAGCTGTTTTTT
>TRBV6-6|TRBD1|TRBJ1-2|.|14
CASSHDRDGFGYTF
TGTGCCAGCAGTCATGACAGGGATGGGTTCGGCTACACCTTC
>TRBV6-5|TRBD1|TRBJ1-4|.|12
CASLQGGEKLFF
TGTGCCAGTTTACAGGGGGGAGAAAAACTGTTTTTT
>TRBV19|.|TRBJ1-2|.|12
CASSQAFYGYTF
TGTGCCAGTAGTCAAGCTTTCTATGGCTACACCTTC
>TRBV7-3|.|TRBJ2-3|.|13
CASSFLGTDTQYF
TGTGCCAGCAGCTTCCTAGGCACAGATACGCAGTATTTT
>TRBV6-6|.|TRBJ1-5|.|13
CASSLGAGQPQHF
TGTGCCAGCAGTTTGGGGGCGGGTCAGCCCCAGCATTTT
>TRBV18|.|TRBJ2-3|.|15
CASSPQTGRADTQYF
TGTGCCAGCTCACCGCAAACAGGGAGGGCAGATACGCAGTATTTT
>TRBV13|TRBD1|TRBJ2-1|.|14
CASSSRTGVNEQFF
TGTGCCAGCAGCTCCCGGACAGGGGTCAATGAGCAGTTCTTC
>TRBV6-1|TRBD2|TRBJ2-7|.|14
CASIRTSTSYEQYF
TGTGCCAGCATTAGGACTAGCACCTCCTACGAGCAGTACTTC
>TRBV7-9|.|TRBJ1-2|.|14
CASSLEAGKSGYTF
TGTGCCAGCAGCTTAGAGGCAGGGAAGAGTGGCTACACCTTC
>TRBV7-9|.|TRBJ1-4|.|15
CASSPSGTYNEKLFF
TGTGCCAGCAGCCCTTCCGGGACTTATAATGAAAAACTGTTTTTT
>TRBV7-8|.|TRBJ1-6|.|15
CASSFAVGNNSPLHF
TGTGCCAGCAGCTTTGCTGTGGGCAACAATTCACCCCTCCACTTT
>TRBV27|.|TRBJ1-5|.|14
CASSFRGNNQPQHF
TGTGCCAGCAGTTTTAGGGGAAACAATCAGCCCCAGCATTTT
>TRBV28|TRBD1|TRBJ2-6|.|19
CASSLRLGRGNAGANVLTF
TGTGCCAGCAGTTTACGACTGGGCAGGGGGAATGCTGGGGCCAACGTCCTGACTTTC
>TRBV7-2|TRBD1|TRBJ1-5|.|15
CASSLGTGGWQPQHF
TGTGCCAGCAGCTTAGGCACAGGGGGCTGGCAGCCCCAGCATTTT
>TRBV5-1|TRBD1|TRBJ2-5|.|15
CASSWGTGPAETQYF
TGCGCCAGCAGCTGGGGGACAGGCCCGGCCGAGACCCAGTACTTC
>TRBV9|.|TRBJ1-2|few|16
CASSVSLAQANYGYTF
TGTGCCAGCAGCGTCTCCCTCGCGCAGGCTAACTATGGCTACACCTTC
>TRBV30|TRBD1|TRBJ2-7|.|14
CAWRGQGSSYEQYF
TGTGCCTGGAGGGGACAGGGGAGCTCCTACGAGCAGTACTTC
>TRBV5-1|.|TRBJ1-4|.|14
CASSLELGARELFF
TGCGCCAGCAGCTTGGAATTGGGGGCGAGGGAACTGTTTTTT
>TRBV6-5|.|TRBJ1-4|.|13
CASSYSTSEKLFF
TGTGCCAGCAGTTACTCGACTTCCGAAAAACTGTTTTTT
>TRBV29-1|.|TRBJ2-3|once|14
CSAKAGSSTDTQYF
TGCAGCGCCAAGGCGGGGTCCTCAACAGATACGCAGTATTTT
>TRBV27|.|TRBJ1-6|.|16
CASSRSREGLNSPLHF
TGTGCCAGCAGTCGGTCGCGGGAGGGTCTTAATTCACCCCTCCACTTT
>TRBV9|TRBD2|TRBJ2-3|.|15
CASSVGGGPTDTQYF
TGTGCCAGCAGCGTAGGGGGAGGGCCCACAGATACGCAGTATTTT
>TRBV4-2|TRBD1|TRBJ2-2|.|17
CASSQEGGTGSTGELFF
TGTGCCAGCAGCCAAGAGGGGGGGACAGGGAGCACCGGGGAGCTGTTTTTT
>TRBV27|.|TRBJ1-1|once|14
CASSPPLGRNEAFF
TGTGCCAGCAGTCCCCCTTTGGGGAGGAATGAAGCTTTCTTT
>TRBV7-8|TRBD1|TRBJ2-1|.|14
CASSSRTGETEQFF
TGTGCCAGCAGCTCTAGGACAGGGGAGACGGAGCAGTTCTTC
>TRBV28|TRBD1|TRBJ1-2|.|14
CATLKQGAAYGYTF
TGTGCCACCCTTAAACAGGGGGCGGCCTATGGCTACACCTTC
>TRBV28|.|TRBJ1-2|.|15
CATPSPGPSIYGYTF
TGTGCCACTCCTTCTCCAGGTCCCTCTATCTATGGCTACACCTTC